The rows below give T cell receptor beta chains drawn from one sample of a study of blood T cell repertoires in COVID-19. Generated by immunoSEQ multiplex PCR, the TCRdb table keeps only in-frame clones and is missing some. The sample contains hundreds of thousands of clones, about 88% of which appear only once. Input material: peripheral blood. The receptors derive from a man aged 55-75 years with acute or convalescent COVID-19. Both conserved end residues are part of each CDR3. Only part of the rows carry a size: once, few, many, or a class if the clone is expanded.

CDR3aa | abundance | j_gene | v_gene
CASSHQGSYEQYF | few | TRBJ2-7 | TRBV6-2/TRBV6-3
CASSPMGWETQYF | NA | TRBJ2-5 | TRBV6-6
CATSLQGRNEQFF | many | TRBJ2-1 | TRBV24-1
CASSQGGQGHFNQPQHF | NA | TRBJ1-5 | TRBV4-1
CASAPQGGLNYGYTF | NA | TRBJ1-2 | TRBV27
CASSSAGDGYTF | NA | TRBJ1-2 | TRBV6-5
CASSIAPGTGLNEQYF | NA | TRBJ2-7 | TRBV19
CASSLAREVAGATDTQYF | NA | TRBJ2-3 | TRBV7-8
CATAGSPNQPQHF | once | TRBJ1-5 | TRBV19
CASSIVSGESGYTF | NA | TRBJ1-2 | TRBV19
CASSLSRQGARYSNQPQHF | many | TRBJ1-5 | TRBV5-6
CASSYRERGNTEAFF | NA | TRBJ1-1 | TRBV6-5
CASPPSGGPTYEQYF | NA | TRBJ2-7 | TRBV28
CASSSEGVVGYTF | NA | TRBJ1-2 | TRBV7-3
CASSERGDTQYF | NA | TRBJ2-3 | TRBV25-1
CASSLYGQGAPTEAFF | few | TRBJ1-1 | TRBV7-9
CASSSPGQGPPPLHF | NA | TRBJ1-6 | TRBV28
CASCTDRGRDNEQFF | NA | TRBJ2-1 | TRBV19
CASRVTYEQYF | NA | TRBJ2-7 | TRBV2
CASSYSSGGPRVELFF | once | TRBJ2-2 | TRBV6-5
CATSRAPRGYQETQYF | NA | TRBJ2-5 | TRBV15
CASSPQGQGVNEQFF | NA | TRBJ2-1 | TRBV6-5
CASSLIRLAGVTDTQYF | NA | TRBJ2-3 | TRBV27